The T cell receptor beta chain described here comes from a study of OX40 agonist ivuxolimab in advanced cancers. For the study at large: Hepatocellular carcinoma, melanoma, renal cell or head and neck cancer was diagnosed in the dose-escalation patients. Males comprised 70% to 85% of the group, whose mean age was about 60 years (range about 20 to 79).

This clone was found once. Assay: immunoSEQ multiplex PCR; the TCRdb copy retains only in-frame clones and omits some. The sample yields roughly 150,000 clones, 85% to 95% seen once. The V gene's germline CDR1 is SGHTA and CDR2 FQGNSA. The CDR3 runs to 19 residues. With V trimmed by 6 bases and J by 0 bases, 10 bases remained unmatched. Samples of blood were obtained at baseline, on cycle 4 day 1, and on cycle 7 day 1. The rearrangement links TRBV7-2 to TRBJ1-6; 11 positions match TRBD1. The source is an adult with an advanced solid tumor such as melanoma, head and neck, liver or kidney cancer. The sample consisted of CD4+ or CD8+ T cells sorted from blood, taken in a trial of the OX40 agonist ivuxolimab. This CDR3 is CASRQGGGTGGSYNSPLHF. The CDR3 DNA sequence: TGTGCCAGCAGGCAAGGAGGGGGGACAGGGGGCTCCTATAATTCACCCCTCCACTTT.